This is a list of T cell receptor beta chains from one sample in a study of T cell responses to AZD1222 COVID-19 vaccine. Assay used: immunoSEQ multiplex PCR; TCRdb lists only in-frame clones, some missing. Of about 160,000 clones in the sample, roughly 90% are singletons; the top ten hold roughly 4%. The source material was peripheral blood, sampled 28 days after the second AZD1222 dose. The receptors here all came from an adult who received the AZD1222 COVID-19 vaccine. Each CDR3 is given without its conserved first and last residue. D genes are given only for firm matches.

ASSLDRGRHEQF TRBJ2-1 TRBV5-4 TRBD1
ASSLTSNTEAF TRBJ1-1 TRBV12-3/TRBV12-4 .
ASSPGRPGTGYT TRBJ1-2 TRBV7-9 .
AWRASSGGYTQY TRBJ2-3 TRBV30 TRBD2
ASSQGGTGTGANVLT TRBJ2-6 TRBV4-2 TRBD1
ASSELSLLQSEQY TRBJ2-7 TRBV6-1 .
ASSLRQNQDNEKLF TRBJ1-4 TRBV4-1 .
ASSLRQGNSPLH TRBJ1-6 TRBV5-1 TRBD1
ASSPLRDYYGYT TRBJ1-2 TRBV7-7 .
ASSPDQIYGYT TRBJ1-2 TRBV19 .
ASSWGGGTADSPLH TRBJ1-6 TRBV7-9 TRBD1
ASSPKGESGYT TRBJ1-2 TRBV18 .
ASSIGGAGNQPQH TRBJ1-5 TRBV19 .
ASSLGIQTTGETQY TRBJ2-5 TRBV7-6 .
AWSKGLKQF TRBJ2-1 TRBV30 .
SVLPGQGTVFGYT TRBJ1-2 TRBV29-1 TRBD1
ASSLRTNYGYT TRBJ1-2 TRBV6-2/TRBV6-3 .
ASSMAIIEPQH TRBJ1-5 TRBV19 .
ASSYEGQNNSPLH TRBJ1-6 TRBV6-5 .
ASSRGKGAGTGELF TRBJ2-2 TRBV3-1/TRBV3-2 TRBD1
ASKDRIHTDTQY TRBJ2-3 TRBV19 .
ASSPAGLSEAF TRBJ1-1 TRBV12-3/TRBV12-4 .
ASSQYPGQSEAF TRBJ1-1 TRBV3-1/TRBV3-2 TRBD1
ASRETGGAGGYT TRBJ1-2 TRBV10-2 TRBD1
ASSGVRENTEAF TRBJ1-1 TRBV9 .
ASTGRGNSPLH TRBJ1-6 TRBV6-5 .
ASNKDRRETQY TRBJ2-5 TRBV6-5 TRBD1
ASSDNRGLGEQF TRBJ2-1 TRBV6-1 TRBD1
SAEGQGYEQY TRBJ2-7 TRBV29-1 TRBD1
ASSSQTQTASYGYT TRBJ1-2 TRBV11-2 .
ASMLGQKNTEAF TRBJ1-1 TRBV6-5 .
ASSDGGPNGYT TRBJ1-2 TRBV25-1 .
ASSLAGATEAF TRBJ1-1 TRBV11-2 .
ASSLRRLPEAF TRBJ1-1 TRBV5-6 .
ASSLLGDEQY TRBJ2-7 TRBV12-3/TRBV12-4 .
ASTTSNYGYT TRBJ1-2 TRBV28 .
ASSFGGGTDTQY TRBJ2-3 TRBV11-2 .
ASAGQRNQPQH TRBJ1-5 TRBV6-5 TRBD1
ASSQAPTGELF TRBJ2-2 TRBV4-3 .
ASSLGGQDYGYT TRBJ1-2 TRBV11-2 TRBD1
ASSSKGASRYEKLF TRBJ1-4 TRBV5-1 TRBD1